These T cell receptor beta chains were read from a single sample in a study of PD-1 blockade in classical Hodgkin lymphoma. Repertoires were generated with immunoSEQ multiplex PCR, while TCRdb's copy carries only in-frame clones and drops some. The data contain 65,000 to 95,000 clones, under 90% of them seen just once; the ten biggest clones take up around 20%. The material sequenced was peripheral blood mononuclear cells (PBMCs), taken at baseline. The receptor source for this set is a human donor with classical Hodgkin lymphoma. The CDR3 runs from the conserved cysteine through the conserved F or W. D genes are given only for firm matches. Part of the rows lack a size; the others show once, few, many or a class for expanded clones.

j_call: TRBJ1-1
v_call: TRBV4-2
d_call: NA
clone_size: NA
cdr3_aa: CASRSAGAVNTEAFF
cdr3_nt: TGTGCCAGCAGATCCGCTGGGGCTGTGAACACTGAAGCTTTCTTT

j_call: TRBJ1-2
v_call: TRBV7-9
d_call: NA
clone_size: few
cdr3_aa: CASSLGTDNYGYTF
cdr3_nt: TGTGCCAGCAGCTTAGGGACAGACAACTATGGCTACACCTTC

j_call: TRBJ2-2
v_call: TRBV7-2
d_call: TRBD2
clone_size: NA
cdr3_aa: CASSLVGARASGSGGELFF
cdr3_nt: TGTGCCAGCAGCTTAGTAGGGGCTAGGGCCAGCGGGAGTGGCGGGGAGCTGTTTTTT

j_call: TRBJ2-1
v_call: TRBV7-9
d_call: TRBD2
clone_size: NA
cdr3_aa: CASSLVAGGLGDEQFF
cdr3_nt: TGTGCCAGCAGCTTAGTGGCGGGAGGGCTAGGGGATGAGCAGTTCTTC

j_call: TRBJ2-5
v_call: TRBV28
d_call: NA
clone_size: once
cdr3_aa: CASSPPGPKTQYF
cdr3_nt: TGTGCCAGCAGTCCCCCGGGACCGAAGACCCAGTACTTC

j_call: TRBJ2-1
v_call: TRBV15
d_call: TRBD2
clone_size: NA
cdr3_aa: CATSRVLMESWLAGYNEQFF
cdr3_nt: TGTGCCACCAGCAGAGTATTGATGGAGAGTTGGCTAGCGGGTTACAATGAGCAGTTCTTC

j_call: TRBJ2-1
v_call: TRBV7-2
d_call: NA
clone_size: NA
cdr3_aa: CASSLKGRFSYNEQFF
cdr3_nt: TGTGCCAGCAGCTTGAAGGGACGGTTTTCCTACAATGAGCAGTTCTTC

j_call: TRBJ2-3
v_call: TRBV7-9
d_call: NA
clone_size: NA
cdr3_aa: CASSLADGGGTDTQYF
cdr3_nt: TGTGCCAGCAGCCTCGCTGACGGAGGAGGCACAGATACGCAGTATTTT

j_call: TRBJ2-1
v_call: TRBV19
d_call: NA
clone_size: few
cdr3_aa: CASSGRGNNEQFF
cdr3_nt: TGTGCCAGTAGCGGGCGGGGAAACAATGAGCAGTTCTTC

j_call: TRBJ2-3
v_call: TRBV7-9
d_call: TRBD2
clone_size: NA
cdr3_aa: CASSASISGRFTDTQYF
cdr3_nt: TGTGCCAGCAGCGCGTCAATTAGCGGGAGGTTCACAGATACGCAGTATTTT

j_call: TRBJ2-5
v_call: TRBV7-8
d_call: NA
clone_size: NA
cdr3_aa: CASSQHNPGAHQETQYF
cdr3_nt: TGTGCCAGCAGCCAGCACAACCCGGGGGCCCACCAAGAGACCCAGTACTTC

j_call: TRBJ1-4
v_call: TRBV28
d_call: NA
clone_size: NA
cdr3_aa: CASRGGLAEKLFF
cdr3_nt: TGTGCCAGCAGGGGAGGGTTGGCTGAAAAACTGTTTTTT